The present T cell receptor beta chain was sequenced within a study of blood T cell repertoires in COVID-19. Study in general: PBMCs, B-cell-depleted T cells, or T cells were the source of the cDNA or gDNA that made up the material.

Sequencing used immunoSEQ multiplex PCR; TCRdb keeps in-frame clones, though not all of them. The data contain 120,000 to 150,000 clones, around 81% of them singletons. Unmatched junction bases numbered 11, after V lost 5 bases and J lost 0 bases. The length of the CDR3 is 17 residues. Looked up from germline, CDR1 is MNHNY and CDR2 is SVGAGI (reference sequence). Sequenced input: peripheral blood. The V and J genes are TRBV6-6 and TRBJ1-1; TRBD1 matches 8 bases. This receptor was identified in a human donor in a cohort sampled during active COVID-19. The CDR3: CASSQTPPGGLNTEAFF. The CDR3 DNA sequence: TGTGCCAGCAGTCAGACGCCCCCAGGGGGCCTGAACACTGAAGCTTTCTTT.